The 2 T cell receptor beta chains below were found in one sample sequenced in a study of blood T cell repertoires in COVID-19. The method was immunoSEQ multiplex PCR; TCRdb's version includes in-frame clones alone and lacks a portion of them. This sample has about 130,000 clones; 86% occur once, and the top ten carry about 5.4%. Sequenced material: peripheral blood. The receptors here all came from a human donor in a cohort sampled during active COVID-19.

J is TRBJ1-5 and V is TRBV2; D is unresolved. Germline lookup yields CDR1 SNHLY and CDR2 FYNNEI. The CDR3 sequence is 16 residues long. V was clipped by 3 bases and J by 0 bases, with 12 bases between them. The chain's CDR3 is CASSEIDIYSNQPQHF. CDR3 sequence (DNA): TGTGCCAGCAGTGAGATCGACATTTATAGCAATCAGCCCCAGCATTTT.

The V and J genes are TRBV5-4 and TRBJ2-5; 10 nucleotides agree with TRBD2. The ends lost 0 bases at V and 2 bases at J; junction bases unmatched: 4. Germline-derived CDR1 and CDR2 are SGHNT and YYREEE (reference sequence). The CDR3 totals 16 residues. The CDR3 region is CASSLDSGRSQETQYF. CDR3 in DNA: TGTGCCAGCAGCTTGGATAGCGGGAGGTCGCAAGAGACCCAGTACTTC.